The 17 T cell receptor beta chains below come from one sample, sequenced in a study of PD-L1 blockade in urothelial cancer. TCRdb's copy holds only in-frame clones and misses some; the assay was immunoSEQ multiplex PCR. This sample has around 63,000 clones, with approximately 75% found just once. Time point here: pretreatment peripheral blood. Source: PBMCs, taken around atezolizumab (anti-PD-L1) treatment. These receptor sequences come from a man in his 70s with urothelial cancer.

The CDR3 region is CATSRDLGTGDTDTQYF. CDR3 DNA sequence: TGTGCCACCAGCAGAGACCTCGGGACAGGGGACACAGATACGCAGTATTTT. The rearrangement links TRBV15 to TRBJ2-3, with 10 bases lining up with TRBD1. V was clipped by 0 bases and J by 2 bases; unmatched bases: 5. This CDR3 has 17 residues. From germline, CDR1 is LNHNV and CDR2 YYDKDF (reference sequence). The full variable domain, with the rest looked up from reference TRBV15 and TRBJ2-3, is DAMVIQNPRYQVTQFGKPVTLSCSQTLNHNVMYWYQQKSSQAPKLLFHYYDKDFNNEADTPDNFQSRRPNTSFCFLDIRSPGLGDTAMYLCATSRDLGTGDTDTQYFGPGTRLTVL.

The chain is built from TRBV6-5 and TRBJ2-7; maybe TRBD1 (5 bases). Germline V gene lookup returns CDR1 MNHEY and CDR2 SVGAGI. The CDR3 sequence is 15 residues long. V dropped 8 bases and J dropped 2 bases, with 19 bases sitting between them. In DNA form, the CDR3 reads TGTGCCAGCTCCACACAGACAGCCTTACCCTACGAGCAGTACTTC. This encodes CASSTQTALPYEQYF.

V gene TRBV27 combines with J gene TRBJ1-1, with 9 bases matching TRBD1. CDR1 and CDR2 from the germline V gene are MNHEY and SMNVEV (reference sequence). V was clipped by 5 bases and J by 11 bases; unmatched bases: 12. CDR3 length: 14 amino acids. The DNA for the CDR3 is TGTGCCAGCAGTAAACGACAGGGGGAAGGCTATGCTTTCTTT. Translation gives CASSKRQGEGYAFF.

J is TRBJ2-3 and V is TRBV30; D is unresolved. CDR1 is GTSNPN and CDR2 is SVGIG in the germline V gene (reference sequence). This CDR3 has 15 amino acids. The V end lost 4 bases, the J end lost 2 bases, and 16 bases lay between the germline ends. The CDR3 here is CAWKSERTTTDTQYF. The CDR3 region has the DNA TGTGCCTGGAAATCGGAGCGAACAACCACAGATACGCAGTATTTT.

This clone showed up just a few times. The genes are TRBV7-6 and TRBJ2-3; TRBD2 matches 7 bases. Germline CDR1 is SGHVS and CDR2 is FNYEAQ. The ends lost 1 base at V and 0 bases at J; junction bases unmatched: 7. The CDR3 is 17 residues long. CDR3 residues: CASSLGPSGTSTDTQYF. In DNA form, the CDR3 reads TGTGCCAGCAGCTTAGGACCTAGCGGAACTAGCACAGATACGCAGTATTTT.

V gene TRBV6-5 combines with J gene TRBJ2-1, with 8 bases matching TRBD2. The germline CDR1 and CDR2 sequences are MNHEY and SVGAGI. There are 15 residues in the CDR3. Trimming removed 2 bases from V and 4 bases from J; junction bases left unmatched: 4. The CDR3 protein is CASSYELADYNEQFF. The CDR3 bases are TGTGCCAGCAGTTACGAACTAGCGGATTACAATGAGCAGTTCTTC.

This chain connects TRBV28 to TRBJ2-3, with 8 positions matching TRBD2. The V segment lost 6 bases and the J segment 14 bases; nucleotides outside the gene matches: 22. This CDR3 is 16 amino acids long. The germline V gene has CDR1 MDHEN and CDR2 SYDVKM. CDR3 in amino acids: CASRRNSGMHDGRGYF. The CDR3 nucleotides read TGTGCCAGCAGAAGGAATAGCGGGATGCATGACGGCAGGGGGTATTTT. Combining the CDR3 with reference TRBV28 and TRBJ2-3 gives the whole variable domain DVKVTQSSRYLVKRTGEKVFLECVQDMDHENMFWYRQDPGLGLRLIYFSYDVKMKEKGDIPEGYSVSREKKERFSLILESASTNQTSMYLCASRRNSGMHDGRGYFGPGTRLTVL.

The gene calls are TRBV7-8 and TRBJ2-7; D is possibly TRBD2 (5 bases). The V end was cut by 0 bases, the J end by 3 bases, with 15 bases between. CDR3 size: 16 residues. The V gene's germline CDR1 is SGHVS and CDR2 FQNEAQ. The CDR3 DNA follows: TGTGCCAGCAGCTTAGCGAGGGTGGAGACGTACTACGAGCAGTACTTC. Encoded protein: CASSLARVETYYEQYF. Variable domain in full (rest from reference TRBV7-8 and TRBJ2-7): GAGVSQSPRYKVAKRGQDVALRCDPISGHVSLFWYQQALGQGPEFLTYFQNEAQLDKSGLPSDRFFAERPEGSVSTLKIQRTQQEDSAVYLCASSLARVETYYEQYFGPGTRLTVT.

V usage is TRBV5-6 and J usage is TRBJ2-7; 13 nucleotides match TRBD2. CDR3 length: 17 residues. Per the germline V gene, CDR1 is SGHDT and CDR2 is YYEEEE. V was clipped by 4 bases and J by 0 bases; unmatched bases: 7. CDR3 sequence: CASSPGLAGISSYEQYF. CDR3 bases: TGTGCCAGCAGCCCGGGACTAGCGGGAATTAGCTCCTACGAGCAGTACTTC.

The V gene is TRBV6-5, the J gene TRBJ2-1; TRBD1 agrees at 7 bases. This CDR3 is 14 amino acids long. The germline gives CDR1 MNHEY, CDR2 SVGAGI. The J segment lost 7 bases and the V segment lost 5 bases, leaving 8 bases of the junction unmatched. The DNA of the CDR3 is TGTGCCAGCAGTAATTCGGGACAGCTAAATGAGCAGTTCTTC. Translation gives CASSNSGQLNEQFF.

The rearrangement joins TRBV4-3 to TRBJ2-2; no clear D. The V gene's germline CDR1 is LGHNA and CDR2 YSLEER. The CDR3 contains 12 residues. V shed 4 bases and J shed 6 bases, with 6 bases lying between them. CDR3 sequence: CASSPIAGELFF. The CDR3 bases are TGCGCCAGCAGCCCCATTGCCGGGGAGCTGTTTTTT.

This sequence joins TRBV28 and TRBJ2-5, with 8 bases that match TRBD2. In germline, CDR1 is MDHEN, CDR2 SYDVKM. The length of the CDR3 is 14 residues. The V segment lost 2 bases and the J segment 6 bases; nucleotides outside the gene matches: 5. The CDR3 is CASSLAGGLKTQYF. DNA of the CDR3: TGTGCCAGCAGTTTAGCGGGAGGTTTAAAGACCCAGTACTTC.

The rearrangement uses TRBV5-1 and TRBJ2-1; 15 bases are a match to TRBD2. The CDR3 runs to 22 residues. The V gene end was trimmed by 0 bases and the J gene end by 1 base; junction bases not matched to a gene: 14. CDR1 and CDR2 (germline): SGHRS, YFSETQ. The CDR3 spells CASSLELWTSGRATRSYNEQFF. CDR3 sequence (DNA): TGCGCCAGCAGCTTGGAACTTTGGACTAGCGGGAGGGCAACTCGATCCTACAATGAGCAGTTCTTC.

This chain joins TRBV18 and TRBJ2-1; 10 bases map to TRBD2. CDR1 is KGHSH, CDR2 LQKENI, per germline. V lost 2 bases and J lost 6; bases outside the gene matches: 7. This CDR3 region has 16 residues. CDR3 in DNA: TGTGCCAGCTCACCATTCCCTAGCGGGAGTAGCAATGAGCAGTTCTTC. This gives the protein CASSPFPSGSSNEQFF. The variable domain in full, completed from reference TRBV18 and TRBJ2-1, reads NAGVMQNPRHLVRRRGQEARLRCSPMKGHSHVYWYRQLPEEGLKFMVYLQKENIIDESGMPKERFSAEFPKEGPSILRIQQVVRGDSAAYFCASSPFPSGSSNEQFFGPGTRLTVL.

This clone was observed a few times. The V gene is TRBV5-1, the J gene TRBJ1-4; TRBD1 matches at 7 bases. Germline V gives CDR1 SGHRS, CDR2 YFSETQ. V lost 3 bases and J lost 3; bases outside the gene matches: 8. CDR3 length equals 16 residues. The CDR3 region is CASSWARTGANEKLFF. The CDR3, as DNA: TGCGCCAGCAGCTGGGCTAGGACAGGAGCTAATGAAAAACTGTTTTTT.

J is TRBJ2-1 and V is TRBV30; D possibly corresponds to TRBD2 (5 bases). The germline V gene encodes CDR1 GTSNPN and CDR2 SVGIG (reference sequence). With 0 bases removed from V and 15 bases from J, the gap between germline ends came to 12 bases. This CDR3 comprises 11 residues. CDR3 amino acids: CAWSVGTGWFF. CDR3 in DNA: TGTGCCTGGAGTGTGGGCACGGGGTGGTTCTTC.

The CDR3 bases are TGTGCCAGCAGACTTTCCGGGAGGAATGGCTACACCTTC. Amino acids: CASRLSGRNGYTF. The rearrangement joins TRBV28 to TRBJ1-2; D is ambiguous. Germline V lookup: CDR1 MDHEN, CDR2 SYDVKM. The CDR3 is 13 residues long. V lost 6 bases to trimming and J lost 6 bases, with 14 bases between them.